This T cell receptor beta chain was retrieved from a study of CD8 T cells in Susac syndrome. RNA amounts of about 0.5 to 1 ug underwent reverse transcription with random hexamers. An immunoSEQ multiplex PCR amplified TCR beta CDR3 over 54 Vbeta and 13 Jbeta. Using its own MiXCR run on the immunoSEQ multiplex PCR reads, TCRdb lists one record per CDR3 protein. Among about 89,000 distinct CDR3 sequences listed, 85% to 95% were seen once. Healthy donors served as age- and sex-matched controls. The CDR3 runs to 16 residues. Looked up from germline, CDR1 is MGHRA and CDR2 is YSYEKL. The trim removed 0 bases at V and 4 bases at J, leaving 6 bases unmatched.

The sequence derives from a human donor in good health. The V and J genes are TRBV4-1 and TRBJ2-1; 7 bases are a match to TRBD1. Sequences were obtained from CD8+ T cells from PBMCs. CDR3 DNA sequence: TGCGCCAGCAGCCAAGATCGACAGGGAAGTTACAATGAGCAGTTCTTC. It is translated as CASSQDRQGSYNEQFF.